These 27 T cell receptor beta chains were sequenced from one sample in a study of T cells in localized non-small cell lung cancer. The method was immunoSEQ multiplex PCR; TCRdb's version includes in-frame clones alone and lacks a portion of them. Altogether 20,000 to 25,000 clones are present, approximately 88% being singletons, with the ten largest covering roughly a fifth. Material: peripheral blood, obtained before any cancer treatment. The origin of the receptors is a man aged 40 to 69 with stage I squamous cell lung carcinoma.

This chain links TRBV2 with TRBJ1-6; D ambiguous. CDR3 length equals 15 residues. Germline values: CDR1 SNHLY, CDR2 FYNNEI. Trimming pared 2 bases from V and 5 bases from J, leaving 10 bases between. In DNA, the CDR3 is TGTGCCAGCAGTGAAATTTTCAGTCATAATTCACCCCTCCACTTT. Translation gives CASSEIFSHNSPLHF.

The chain links TRBV5-6 to TRBJ1-1; D not certain. Trimming left V 2 bases short and J 3 bases short, with 11 bases between. This CDR3 spans 14 amino acids. Germline lookup yields CDR1 SGHDT and CDR2 YYEEEE. The CDR3 region is CASSFHSFDTEAFF. The CDR3 nucleotides are TGTGCCAGCAGCTTCCATTCTTTCGACACTGAAGCTTTCTTT.

The rearrangement uses TRBV7-9 and TRBJ2-3, with 7 bases aligning to TRBD2. Trimming removed 4 bases from V and 1 base from J; junction bases left unmatched: 5. Germline V gene data show CDR1 as SEHNR and CDR2 as FQNEAQ (reference sequence). This CDR3 region has 15 residues. The CDR3 protein is CASSSRGGGTDTQYF. DNA for the CDR3: TGTGCCAGCAGCTCAAGGGGAGGGGGCACAGATACGCAGTATTTT.

As for this clone: Other nucleotide sequences in the sample specify the same CDR3. The rearrangement links TRBV6-1 to TRBJ1-5; a weak D match, TRBD1 (5 bases). CDR1 MNHNS and CDR2 SASEGT come from the germline V gene. The length of the CDR3 is 14 residues. Trimming stripped 1 base from V and 7 bases from J, with 11 bases between. CDR3 residues: CASSEGGASQPQHF. Here the CDR3 DNA reads TGTGCCAGCAGTGAAGGAGGGGCGAGCCAGCCCCAGCATTTT.

The chain links TRBV9 to TRBJ1-5; 7 bases align to TRBD1. J gave up 5 bases and V 4 bases, and 6 bases lay outside the gene matches. The CDR3 has 14 amino acids. Germline CDR1 and CDR2: SGDLS and YYNGEE. CDR3 amino acids: CASSTRGGDQPQHF. The CDR3 region has the DNA TGTGCCAGCAGCACCAGGGGGGGGGATCAGCCCCAGCATTTT.

The chain has TRBV9 and TRBJ2-3; unclear D gene. V was trimmed by 3 bases and J by 6 bases, leaving 8 bases between them. This CDR3 is 12 amino acids long. From germline, CDR1 is SGDLS and CDR2 YYNGEE. DNA for the CDR3: TGTGCCAGCAGCGGATCTTGGGATACGCAGTATTTT. This translates into CASSGSWDTQYF.

This sequence joins TRBV5-4 and TRBJ2-1, with TRBD2 identical over 10 bases. The germline gives CDR1 SGHNT, CDR2 YYREEE (reference sequence). V lost 4 bases and J lost 2; bases outside the gene matches: 3. The CDR3 runs to 15 residues. CDR3 loop: CASSQSGGAYNEQFF. Written as DNA, the CDR3 is TGTGCCAGCAGCCAGAGCGGGGGGGCCTACAATGAGCAGTTCTTC.

J is TRBJ2-1 and V is TRBV15, with D uncertain. Germline CDR1 is LNHNV and CDR2 is YYDKDF (reference sequence). The V end was cut by 0 bases, the J end by 8 bases, with 5 bases between. The CDR3 sequence is 12 residues long. The CDR3 nucleotides are TGTGCCACCAGCAGAGAAGGGTATGAGCAGTTCTTC. Its translation is CATSREGYEQFF.

The V gene is TRBV5-1, the J gene TRBJ1-1, with a possible D match to TRBD1 (5 bases). Trimming stripped 1 base from V and 5 bases from J, with 15 bases between. This CDR3 spans 15 amino acids. CDR1 SGHRS and CDR2 YFSETQ come from the germline V gene. The CDR3 bases are TGCGCCAGCAGCTTGAACGTTGCGGGGGTGACTGAAGCTTTCTTT. Translated: CASSLNVAGVTEAFF.

V and J are TRBV4-1 and TRBJ2-3; 11 bases are a match to TRBD2. V shed 0 bases, J shed 2 bases, and the junction held 7 bases outside the gene matches. Germline loops: CDR1 MGHRA, CDR2 YSYEKL. The CDR3 is 18 amino acids. CDR3 sequence (DNA): TGCGCCAGCAGCCAAGATCAAATAGCGGGGGGGCCCACAGATACGCAGTATTTT. This sequence encodes CASSQDQIAGGPTDTQYF.

V gene TRBV13 combines with J gene TRBJ2-7; D perhaps matches TRBD2 (6 bases). The V and J ends lost 7 bases and 1 base respectively, with 14 bases between them. The CDR3 contains 14 residues. Germline V gives CDR1 PRHDT, CDR2 FYEKMQ (reference sequence). CDR3: CASTRGSASYEQYF. In nucleotides, the CDR3 is TGTGCCAGCACCCGGGGGTCAGCTTCCTACGAGCAGTACTTC.

The rearrangement joins TRBV6-6 to TRBJ2-7, with 11 bases identical to TRBD2. Germline-derived CDR1 and CDR2 are MNHNY and SVGAGI (reference sequence). The CDR3 spans 15 residues. J lost 4 bases, V lost 6 bases, and 8 bases had no gene match. The CDR3 here is CASSRRGTSGYEQYF. The CDR3 coding sequence is TGTGCCAGCAGCCGCCGTGGGACTAGCGGTTACGAGCAGTACTTC.

The chain joins TRBV28 to TRBJ2-6; the match to TRBD1 covers 7 bases. Germline CDR1 MDHEN, CDR2 SYDVKM. J was trimmed by 4 bases and V by 5 bases; bases with no gene match: 5. This CDR3 spans 15 amino acids. DNA for the CDR3: TGTGCCAGCAGTCTTACAGGGGACGGGGCCAACGTCCTGACTTTC. Translated, it gives CASSLTGDGANVLTF.

This clone was picked up one time. The DNA for the CDR3 is TGCGCCAGCAGTCGAACCGCCGGGGAGCTGTTTTTT. Amino acid sequence: CASSRTAGELFF. This chain uses TRBV5-1 with TRBJ2-2, with no clear D. This CDR3 has 12 residues. Trimming removed 5 bases from V and 6 bases from J, with 8 bases in between. Germline V gene sequence: CDR1 SGHRS, CDR2 YFSETQ. Filled out from reference TRBV5-1 and TRBJ2-2, the complete variable domain reads KAGVTQTPRYLIKTRGQQVTLSCSPISGHRSVSWYQQTPGQGLQFLFEYFSETQRNKGNFPGRFSGRQFSNSRSEMNVSTLELGDSALYLCASSRTAGELFFGEGSRLTVL.

This clone has a single count. The CDR3 protein is CASSVDRTSGNTIYF. CDR3 DNA sequence: TGCGCCAGCAGCGTGGACCGAACCTCTGGAAACACCATATATTTT. The chain uses TRBV5-1 and TRBJ1-3; D not certain. The germline V gene encodes CDR1 SGHRS and CDR2 YFSETQ. The CDR3 consists of 15 residues. V lost 4 bases and J 0 bases, leaving 11 bases between the germline ends. Using reference TRBV5-1 and TRBJ1-3 for the parts outside the CDR3, the full variable domain is KAGVTQTPRYLIKTRGQQVTLSCSPISGHRSVSWYQQTPGQGLQFLFEYFSETQRNKGNFPGRFSGRQFSNSRSEMNVSTLELGDSALYLCASSVDRTSGNTIYFGEGSWLTVV.

This rearrangement joins TRBV28 to TRBJ1-4; D ambiguous. The V gene's germline CDR1 is MDHEN and CDR2 SYDVKM. This CDR3 is built from 14 residues. V was clipped by 2 bases and J by 4 bases, with 8 bases between them. The CDR3 loop is CASSLPYDNEKLFF. The CDR3 DNA reads TGTGCCAGCAGTTTACCTTATGATAATGAAAAACTGTTTTTT.

This chain uses TRBV11-1 with TRBJ2-2; 7 bases are shared with TRBD1. The germline gives CDR1 SGHAT, CDR2 FQDESV (reference sequence). The CDR3 totals 15 residues. Trimming at V came to 5 bases and at J to 4 bases, leaving 7 bases not matched to a gene. The CDR3 coding sequence is TGTGCCAGCAGCCAGGTCGACAGGGCCACCGGGGAGCTGTTTTTT. Encoded protein: CASSQVDRATGELFF. Full variable domain (remainder filled in from reference TRBV11-1 and TRBJ2-2): EAEVAQSPRYKITEKSQAVAFWCDPISGHATLYWYRQILGQGPELLVQFQDESVVDDSQLPKDRFSAERLKGVDSTLKIQPAELGDSAMYLCASSQVDRATGELFFGEGSRLTVL.

The chain carries TRBV11-2 and TRBJ2-1; D might be TRBD1 or TRBD2, each matching 7 bases. Trimming stripped 1 base from V and 6 bases from J, with 13 bases between. The CDR3 runs to 15 residues. From germline, CDR1 is SGHAT and CDR2 FQNNGV. DNA for the CDR3: TGTGCCAGCAGCTTAGGAGCAGGGGGGGTCAATGAGCAGTTCTTC. Translating gives CASSLGAGGVNEQFF.

The rearrangement uses TRBV5-1 and TRBJ2-1, with D perhaps matching TRBD2 (6 bases). The CDR3 covers 16 residues. Trimming removed 4 bases at V and 2 bases at J, with 16 bases between. CDR1 is SGHRS, CDR2 YFSETQ, per germline. The CDR3 sequence is CASSPWGGETYNEQFF. CDR3 bases: TGCGCCAGCAGCCCCTGGGGCGGGGAGACCTACAATGAGCAGTTCTTC.

The chain links TRBV6-1 to TRBJ2-7; unclear D gene. Looked up from germline, CDR1 is MNHNS and CDR2 is SASEGT. The CDR3 covers 14 residues. Between the trimmed V and J ends, which lost 4 bases and 3 bases, there was a span of 13 bases. Here the CDR3 DNA reads TGTGCCAGCAGTGTTGTCCAGGAGCTCTACGAGCAGTACTTC. Its protein is CASSVVQELYEQYF.

This chain links TRBV19 with TRBJ2-5; D may be TRBD1 or TRBD2 (6 bases each). V lost 6 bases, J lost 4 bases, and 15 bases lay in between. Germline V CDR1 and CDR2: LNHDA, SQIVND (reference sequence). This CDR3 region has 14 residues. The DNA for the CDR3 is TGTGCCAGTAGCGACTCGAAGGGGGGAGAGACCCAGTACTTC. Amino acid sequence: CASSDSKGGETQYF. Full variable domain (remainder filled in from reference TRBV19 and TRBJ2-5): DGGITQSPKYLFRKEGQNVTLSCEQNLNHDAMYWYRQDPGQGLRLIYYSQIVNDFQKGDIAEGYSVSREKKESFPLTVTSAQKNPTAFYLCASSDSKGGETQYFGPGTRLLVL.

This clone was counted a few times. This sequence joins TRBV2 and TRBJ1-1; 9 bases map to TRBD1. V lost 1 base and J lost 1; bases outside the gene matches: 4. This CDR3 is built from 16 residues. Germline V lookup: CDR1 SNHLY, CDR2 FYNNEI. The CDR3 reads CASSEGTGVWNTEAFF. The CDR3 nucleotides are TGTGCCAGCAGTGAAGGGACAGGGGTCTGGAACACTGAAGCTTTCTTT.

This clone appeared a single time. The rearrangement uses TRBV4-1 and TRBJ2-2; D is undetermined. CDR3 length equals 15 residues. Between the trimmed V and J ends, which lost 10 bases and 0 bases, there was a span of 15 bases. Germline V gene sequence: CDR1 MGHRA, CDR2 YSYEKL. CDR3 nucleotides: TGCGCCACCCAGGATCACCCGGCGAACACCGGGGAGCTGTTTTTT. Its protein product is CATQDHPANTGELFF.

The chain joins TRBV21-1 to TRBJ2-6; no check of the table's D call, TRBD2, against the DNA was made. TRBV21-1 is reported as a pseudogene. This CDR3 is 16 amino acids long. The CDR3 is CASSKVRASGANVLTF. CDR3 nucleotides: TGTGCCAGCAGCAAAGTCCGCGCCTCTGGGGCCAACGTCCTGACTTTC.

The rearrangement links TRBV2 to TRBJ2-3; D may be TRBD2 (6 bases). Germline CDR1 and CDR2: SNHLY and FYNNEI. The germline V and J ends were trimmed by 7 bases and 3 bases, with 11 bases remaining between them. This CDR3 spans 13 amino acids. CDR3 DNA: TGTGCCAGCATCGGGGGAAGGACAGATACGCAGTATTTT. Its translation is CASIGGRTDTQYF.

This clone has only one observation. This chain uses TRBV7-9 with TRBJ2-3, with D unclear. CDR1 is SEHNR, CDR2 FQNEAQ, per germline (reference sequence). V shed 2 bases and J shed 5 bases, with 2 bases lying between them. The CDR3 has 11 amino acids. CDR3 DNA sequence: TGTGCCAGCAGCTTACAAGATACGCAGTATTTT. Residues: CASSLQDTQYF.

The chain joins TRBV10-1 to TRBJ2-2; D assignment may be TRBD1 or TRBD2 (6 bases each). CDR1 is WNHNN, CDR2 SYGVQD, per germline (reference sequence). CDR3 length: 13 amino acids. The V gene lost 6 bases and the J gene lost 5 bases, with 10 bases spanning the gap. The chain's CDR3 is CASSQGRTGELFF. In DNA form, the CDR3 reads TGCGCCAGCAGCCAGGGGAGGACCGGGGAGCTGTTTTTT.